This is a list of T cell receptor beta chains from one sample in a study of shared clonotypes between healthy human individuals. Using immunoSEQ multiplex PCR, the repertoire was profiled, and TCRdb retains in-frame clones only, with some absent. The sample lists approximately 2,300,000 clones; roughly 92% were seen once. Sequenced sample: naive CD4+ T cells from PBMCs. The receptors derive from a young man in good health. Some clones in this sample may be carry-over from other donors' samples. Each CDR3 is given with its conserved first and last residue. The D gene is left open where the match is weak. Where a row states a size, it is once, few, many or the class of an expanded clone; other rows omit it.

j_gene,abundance,v_gene,d_gene,CDR3nt,CDR3aa
TRBJ1-2,NA,TRBV27,NA,TGTGCCAGCAGTTCTTCCGGGCCGGATTGGCATGGCTACACCTTC,CASSSSGPDWHGYTF
TRBJ1-2,NA,TRBV19,NA,TGTGCCAGTAGTAGAAGGACAGTCCCTCTTGGCTACACCTTC,CASSRRTVPLGYTF
TRBJ2-1,NA,TRBV28,TRBD1,TGTGCCAGCAGTTCCCCCAGGGACAGGGCAGAGGATGAGCAGTTCTTC,CASSSPRDRAEDEQFF
TRBJ2-4,NA,TRBV7-3,NA,TGTGCCAGCAGCTTGGGGGCGGGAGACAAAAACATTCAGTACTTC,CASSLGAGDKNIQYF
TRBJ2-4,NA,TRBV19,NA,TGTGCCAGTAGTATCCAATCAGGGCCCCCAAAAAACATTCAGTACTTC,CASSIQSGPPKNIQYF
TRBJ1-4,NA,TRBV7-9,NA,TGTGCCAGCAGCTCGACCCCCCTGGTCGGGGAAAAACTGTTTTTT,CASSSTPLVGEKLFF
TRBJ2-2,NA,TRBV7-9,TRBD1,TGTGCCAGCAGCTCACAGGGGATCGCCGGGGAGCTGTTTTTT,CASSSQGIAGELFF
TRBJ2-3,NA,TRBV6-1,NA,TGTGCCGCCGAGGGCACCACAGATACGCAGTATTTT,CAAEGTTDTQYF
TRBJ1-1,NA,TRBV5-1,NA,TGCGCCAGCATTTTAGGGACCGCGAACACTGAAGCTTTCTTT,CASILGTANTEAFF
TRBJ1-2,NA,TRBV15,NA,TGTGCCACCAGCAGACAGTCCGTTACCGGAGGTAACTATGGCTACACCTTC,CATSRQSVTGGNYGYTF
TRBJ2-5,NA,TRBV20-1,NA,TGCAGTGCCAAAAAGGGAGAGACCCAGTACTTC,CSAKKGETQYF
TRBJ2-6,NA,TRBV2,TRBD1,TGTGCCAGCAGGCGGGACAGGGGGCCGGGGGCCAACGTCCTGACTTTC,CASRRDRGPGANVLTF
TRBJ2-1,NA,TRBV7-2,TRBD2,TGTGCCAGCAGTCCTAGCGGGAGCTCCTACAATGAGCAGTTCTTC,CASSPSGSSYNEQFF
TRBJ2-7,NA,TRBV27,TRBD1,TGTGCCAGCAGTCCCCGACAGGGGGCATGGGAGCAGTACTTC,CASSPRQGAWEQYF
TRBJ1-1,NA,TRBV7-8,NA,TGTGCCAGCAGCCTAAACCTGGGACCTGAAGCTTTCTTT,CASSLNLGPEAFF
TRBJ1-1,NA,TRBV28,NA,TGTGCCAGCAGTTTATTCCCCCGCCGTACTAATGAAGCTTTCTTT,CASSLFPRRTNEAFF
TRBJ2-7,once,TRBV7-9,TRBD2,TGTGCCAGCAGCTTAGAACGGACTAGCGGGAGGACGCCCTACGAGCAGTACTTC,CASSLERTSGRTPYEQYF
TRBJ1-1,NA,TRBV6-5,NA,NA,CASSPTVGPGTF
TRBJ1-1,NA,TRBV9,NA,TGTGCCAGCAGCCGTCAGACAGCGAACACTGAAGCTTTCTTT,CASSRQTANTEAFF
TRBJ2-7,once,TRBV5-5,TRBD1,TGTGCCAGCAGGACGCAGGGGGCCTCCTACGAGCAGTACTTC,CASRTQGASYEQYF
TRBJ2-1,NA,TRBV2,TRBD2,TGTGCCAGCATAGGACTAGCGGGAATTAATGAGCAGTTCTTC,CASIGLAGINEQFF
TRBJ2-2,NA,TRBV7-9,NA,TGTGCCAGCAGCCCCTCCGGTGGGGGCCCTACCGGGGAGCTGTTTTTT,CASSPSGGGPTGELFF
TRBJ1-2,once,TRBV2,NA,TGTGCCAGCAAGAGACGAAGCGGCTATGGCTACACCTTC,CASKRRSGYGYTF
TRBJ1-2,NA,TRBV6-5,NA,TGTGCCAGCACCGACGCACAGGGACCCTATATTAGCCACACCTTC,CASTDAQGPYISHTF
TRBJ1-5,few,TRBV30,NA,TGTGCCTGGTATGAGGAGGATGATCAGCCCCAGCATTTT,CAWYEEDDQPQHF
TRBJ2-5,NA,TRBV12-5,NA,TGTGCTAGTGGTTTGGTGGGAGAGACCCAGTACTTC,CASGLVGETQYF
TRBJ2-7,once,TRBV29-1,NA,TGCAGCGCCTCAAGGGGGGCGGCCTACGAGCAGTACTTC,CSASRGAAYEQYF
TRBJ2-2,NA,TRBV28,NA,TGTGCCAGCAGTACCACCTGGAGGAACACCGGGGAGCTGTTTTTT,CASSTTWRNTGELFF
TRBJ1-4,NA,TRBV28,TRBD1,TGTGCCAGCAGTTTATTAGAAGGAGGAGGGACAGGGAGCGGAAAACTGTTTTTT,CASSLLEGGGTGSGKLFF
TRBJ1-5,once,TRBV27,TRBD1,TGTGCCAGCAGCTGGGACAGGGAGGGCAATCAGCCCCAGCATTTT,CASSWDREGNQPQHF
TRBJ2-5,NA,TRBV10-1,NA,TGCGCCAGCAGTGAGGACAGGTACGGGACCCAGTACTTC,CASSEDRYGTQYF